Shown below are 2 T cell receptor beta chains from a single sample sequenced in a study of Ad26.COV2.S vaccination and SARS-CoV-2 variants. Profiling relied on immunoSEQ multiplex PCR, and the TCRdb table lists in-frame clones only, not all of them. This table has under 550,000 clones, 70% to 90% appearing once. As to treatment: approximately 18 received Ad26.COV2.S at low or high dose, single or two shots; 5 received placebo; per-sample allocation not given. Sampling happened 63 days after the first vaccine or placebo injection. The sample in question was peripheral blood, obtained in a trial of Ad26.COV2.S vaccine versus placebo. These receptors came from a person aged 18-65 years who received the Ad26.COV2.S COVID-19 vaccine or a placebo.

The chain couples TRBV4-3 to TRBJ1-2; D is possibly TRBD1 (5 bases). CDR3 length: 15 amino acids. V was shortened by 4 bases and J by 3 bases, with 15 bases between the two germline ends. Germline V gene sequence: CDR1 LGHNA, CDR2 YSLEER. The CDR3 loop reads CASSPLHEGYYGYTF. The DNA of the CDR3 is TGCGCCAGCAGCCCTCTTCATGAGGGGTACTATGGCTACACCTTC.

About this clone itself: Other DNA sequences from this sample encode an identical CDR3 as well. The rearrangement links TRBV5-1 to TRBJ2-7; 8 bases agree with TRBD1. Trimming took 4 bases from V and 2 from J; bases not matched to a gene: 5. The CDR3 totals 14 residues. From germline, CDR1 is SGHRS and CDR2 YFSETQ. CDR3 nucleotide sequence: TGCGCCAGCAGCCCTGGACAGGGAGCCTACGAGCAGTACTTC. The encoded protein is CASSPGQGAYEQYF.